Below are 2 T cell receptor beta chains sequenced from a single sample in a study of cytomegalovirus exposure and HLA in healthy donors. The primer mix had 60 Vbeta and 13 Jbeta primers. Only in-frame clones appear in the TCRdb table, and some are missing; sequencing was by immunoSEQ multiplex PCR. The repertoire has 150,000 or so clones, around 81% of them found once; the top ten carry roughly 5.9%. The sample consisted of PBMCs. These receptors were obtained from a middle-aged woman in good health and CMV-seropositive.

This clone was recorded a few times. V is TRBV5-1 and J is TRBJ1-2; 10 nucleotides agree with TRBD1. The V and J ends lost 4 bases and 8 bases, in that order; junction bases with no gene match: 14. Germline CDR1 is SGHRS and CDR2 is YFSETQ. The CDR3 runs to 16 residues. Written as DNA, the CDR3 is TGCGCCAGCAGCCGAATACCGGGACAGGGGTCGGGGGGCTACACCTTC. Protein: CASSRIPGQGSGGYTF.

The chain employs TRBV5-4 and TRBJ2-1; D may be TRBD1 (5 bases). The germline gives CDR1 SGHNT, CDR2 YYREEE (reference sequence). The CDR3 has 15 amino acids. The V end was cut by 0 bases, the J end by 2 bases, with 9 bases between. Written as DNA, the CDR3 is TGTGCCAGCAGCTTGGCGGTAGGGGCCTACAATGAGCAGTTCTTC. This encodes CASSLAVGAYNEQFF.